These T cell receptor beta chains were read from a single sample in a study of blood T cell repertoires in COVID-19. Produced via immunoSEQ multiplex PCR; TCRdb's table is partial and in-frame only. The data show 90,000 to 120,000 clones, about 88% seen once. Specimen: peripheral blood. The source of these receptors is a human donor in a cohort sampled during active COVID-19. Each CDR3 is given without its conserved first and last residue.

>TRBJ1-2|TRBV29-1
SLNRGENYGYT
>TRBJ2-7|TRBV9
ASSAGTGLAGHEQY
>TRBJ2-1|TRBV29-1
SVGGGVAGSYNEQF
>TRBJ1-5|TRBV10-3
AISEGPGMVKLSNQPQH
>TRBJ2-7|TRBV3-1/TRBV3-2
ASSQQDYGEQY
>TRBJ2-4|TRBV7-9
ASSFPSGNIQY
>TRBJ1-2|TRBV27
AKQGARESTYPNYGYT
>TRBJ2-5|TRBV7-7
ASSSTTWETQY
>TRBJ1-6|TRBV28
ASSKQAYYNSPLH
>TRBJ1-1|TRBV3-1/TRBV3-2
ASSQGDRML
>TRBJ1-4|TRBV11-2
ASSPYKTRQEKLF
>TRBJ2-1|TRBV9
ASSETGTSGFYNEQF
>TRBJ2-3|TRBV6-5
ASSLDRGTDTQY
>TRBJ2-1|TRBV2
AREGGPSNREQF
>TRBJ1-5|TRBV18
ASSPGTGGVQPQH
>TRBJ1-1|TRBV15
ATSRSVRAF